The source of this T cell receptor beta chain is a study of T cell repertoires in cytomegalovirus infection. Whole-study context: Both a matching HLA type and CMV infection were indicated by public TCR beta signatures. Broader study findings: The ex vivo response was dominated by HLA-C-restricted CMV-specific TCR beta clonotypes. Identification of carriers of CMV plus the relevant HLA was performed using cumulative public TCR beta family frequency.

Many counts were recorded for this clonotype. Its specificity is not known. TCRdb independently ran MiXCR on the reads; one entry per CDR3 protein. The sample has 300,000 or so distinct CDR3 sequences, 25% seen once. Trimming pared 5 bases from V and 4 bases from J, leaving 11 bases between. CDR3 length: 13 residues. CDR1 is SGHTA and CDR2 is FQGNSA in the germline V gene. This clonotype was obtained from a human donor in good health (CMV status not recorded). Some clones in this sample may be carry-over from other donors' samples. The chain recombines TRBV7-2 with TRBJ1-2; D is uncertain. The specimen comprised cultured PBMCs, sampled from culture after CMV antigen stimulation. The CDR3 loop reads CASSRTEIYGYTF. CDR3 sequence (DNA): TGTGCCAGCAGCCGGACGGAGATCTATGGCTACACCTTC. The variable domain in full, with the rest retrieved from reference TRBV7-2 and TRBJ1-2, is GAGVSQSPSNKVTEKGKDVELRCDPISGHTALYWYRQSLGQGLEFLIYFQGNSAPDKSGLPSDRFSAERTGGSVSTLTIQRTQQEDSAVYLCASSRTEIYGYTFGSGTRLTVV.